The sequence of this T cell receptor beta chain was determined in a study of T cells after yellow fever vaccination. TCRdb redid the calling of the 5' RACE reads with MiXCR, one entry per CDR3 protein. Among around 600,000 distinct CDR3 sequences, roughly an eighth were seen once, and the ten largest hold under 15%. In the case of this clonotype: What it binds is unknown.

Study-wide points: Though weaker, the secondary response peaked faster, on day 5 versus 15.

V lost 0 bases and J lost 2, with 11 bases in between. Germline V gene lookup returns CDR1 DFQATT and CDR2 SNEGSKA (reference sequence). This CDR3 comprises 15 residues. The sequence was collected from a man younger than 40 who received the YFV17D yellow fever vaccine. Source: PBMCs, taken on the day of the yellow fever booster vaccination. This sequence joins TRBV20-1 and TRBJ2-1; D call uncertain. CDR3 amino acids: CSARDRGSPYNEQFF. The DNA for the CDR3 is TGCAGTGCTAGAGATCGTGGCAGTCCCTACAATGAGCAGTTCTTC.